The 12 T cell receptor beta chains reported below all come from one sample, sequenced in a study of PD-1 blockade in classical Hodgkin lymphoma (TCRdb year 2020). In the paper's terms, the time point label means: cycle 1 day 1 (C1D1), immediately before nivolumab initiation. Every trial patient had relapsed after autologous stem cell transplantation, and cohorts A, B and C differed in prior brentuximab vedotin exposure. The library was generated by the immunoSEQ multiplex PCR assay. The clones in this table, taken by TCRdb from immuneACCESS, are in-frame only. Not every clone is retained; where verified, under half of the shortfall comes from an unresolved V gene, and the cause of the rest is unknown. The sample table holds tens of thousands of clones, of which over 85% were seen once. 9% to 10% of the sample goes to the ten largest clones. Sequencing was performed on peripheral blood mononuclear cells (PBMCs), taken at baseline. The receptors were sampled from a human donor with classical Hodgkin lymphoma.

The gene calls are TRBV4-2 and TRBJ2-1, with 8 bases aligning to TRBD2. The CDR3 has 16 residues. CDR1 and CDR2 (germline): LGHNA, YNFKEQ. The ends lost 0 bases at V and 6 bases at J; junction bases unmatched: 7. CDR3 sequence reads: CASSQEKRGIRNEQFF. In DNA form, the CDR3 reads TGTGCCAGCAGCCAAGAGAAGCGGGGGATCCGCAATGAGCAGTTCTTC.

This clone occurred once. V usage is TRBV5-6 and J usage is TRBJ1-6; no clear D gene. V lost 1 base, J lost 15 bases, and 20 bases lay in between. Germline CDR1 and CDR2: SGHDT and YYEEEE. This CDR3 has 15 residues. The CDR3 DNA follows: TGTGCCAGCAGCTTGAGGGTAGGGCAGGCGAGAAGCCTCCACTTT. Protein product: CASSLRVGQARSLHF.

The rearrangement uses TRBV6-1 and TRBJ2-7; D is uncertain. This CDR3 is 13 amino acids long. Between the trimmed V and J ends, which lost 5 bases and 7 bases, there was a span of 15 bases. CDR1 is MNHNS and CDR2 is SASEGT in the germline V gene. The CDR3: CASSTQEGAEQYF. CDR3 sequence (DNA): TGTGCCAGCAGTACCCAGGAAGGAGCTGAGCAGTACTTC.

The chain uses TRBV29-1 and TRBJ2-7, with D unresolved. This CDR3 has 15 residues. Germline assignment: CDR1 SQVTM and CDR2 ANQGSEA. The ends were cut back, 3 bases at V and 3 bases at J, with 18 bases in the middle. In nucleotides, the CDR3 is TGCAGCGTTGACGCGCCGCAGGTAGAAGACTACGAGCAGTACTTC. It encodes CSVDAPQVEDYEQYF.

The table lists this clone with a count of one. V gene TRBV7-3 combines with J gene TRBJ2-2, with D perhaps TRBD1 or TRBD2 (5 bases each). Deletions cut 6 bases from V and 0 bases from J, with 11 bases between. The V gene's germline CDR1 is SGHTA and CDR2 FQGTGA. The CDR3 has 15 residues. The DNA of the CDR3 is TGTGCCAGCAGGGGGGACGCCGCGAACACCGGGGAGCTGTTTTTT. It specifies CASRGDAANTGELFF.

This CDR3 reads CASSLLAAYNEQFF. The CDR3 DNA sequence: TGTGCCAGCAGTTTACTAGCGGCATACAATGAGCAGTTCTTC. The chain uses TRBV2 and TRBJ2-1; 8 bases are shared with TRBD2. This CDR3 spans 14 amino acids. Trimming cost V 5 bases and J 4 bases; bases outside gene matches: 4. Germline loops: CDR1 SNHLY, CDR2 FYNNEI.

This chain joins TRBV18 and TRBJ2-7; D is possibly TRBD2 (6 bases). Germline assignment: CDR1 KGHSH and CDR2 LQKENI. V lost 3 bases and J 0 bases, leaving 15 bases between the germline ends. The CDR3 sequence is 16 residues long. In DNA, the CDR3 is TGTGCCAGCTCACCTGTGGCGGGGCCGATCTCCTACGAGCAGTACTTC. Residues: CASSPVAGPISYEQYF.

This chain uses TRBV5-5 with TRBJ1-5, with 9 positions matching TRBD1. Germline CDR1 reads SGHKS; CDR2 reads YYEKEE (reference sequence). This CDR3 has 13 amino acids. With V trimmed by 2 bases and J by 11 bases, 5 bases remained unmatched. In DNA, the CDR3 is TGTGCCAGCAGCTTCTGGGGACAGGGTTCCCAGCATTTT. Amino acid sequence: CASSFWGQGSQHF. Full variable domain (outside the CDR3, taken from reference TRBV5-5 and TRBJ1-5): DAGVTQSPTHLIKTRGQQVTLRCSPISGHKSVSWYQQVLGQGPQFIFQYYEKEERGRGNFPDRFSARQFPNYSSELNVNALLLGDSALYLCASSFWGQGSQHFGDGTRLSIL.

The rearrangement links TRBV2 to TRBJ1-2, with D perhaps TRBD1 (5 bases). V was clipped by 4 bases and J by 9 bases, with 21 bases between them. The germline gives CDR1 SNHLY, CDR2 FYNNEI. This CDR3 contains 15 residues. CDR3 residues: CASSGFISGLSSYTF. Written as DNA, the CDR3 is TGTGCCAGCAGTGGATTTATATCAGGGTTAAGTAGCTACACCTTC.

The chain uses TRBV5-1 and TRBJ2-4; D is uncertain. The CDR3 covers 20 residues. With 0 bases removed from V and 1 base from J, the gap between germline ends came to 23 bases. Germline V gene lookup returns CDR1 SGHRS and CDR2 YFSETQ. The CDR3 bases are TGCGCCAGCAGCTTGGACGGCACCCACAGCCGGGCCAGGGCCAAAAACATTCAGTACTTC. Protein product: CASSLDGTHSRARAKNIQYF.

The rearrangement joins TRBV27 to TRBJ2-7; TRBD2 agrees at 7 bases. CDR3 length: 18 residues. V shed 7 bases, J shed 3 bases, and the junction held 21 bases outside the gene matches. The germline V gene encodes CDR1 MNHEY and CDR2 SMNVEV (reference sequence). The CDR3 loop reads CASTGLPAGDGLLYEQYF. As DNA, the CDR3 is TGTGCCAGCACCGGTCTCCCGGCGGGAGATGGTTTGCTCTACGAGCAGTACTTC.

The chain employs TRBV7-6 and TRBJ1-1; 9 bases match TRBD1. The V gene end was trimmed by 7 bases and the J gene end by 4 bases; junction bases not matched to a gene: 4. Germline CDR1 is SGHVS and CDR2 is FNYEAQ. This CDR3 contains 13 residues. This CDR3 is CASTGQGLTEAFF. The CDR3 nucleotides are TGTGCCAGCACCGGACAGGGGCTCACTGAAGCTTTCTTT.